A single sample is the source of the 30 T cell receptor beta chains below, sequenced in a study of cytomegalovirus exposure and HLA in healthy donors. Primers: 60 Vbeta forward and 13 Jbeta reverse. The assay was immunoSEQ multiplex PCR, and TCRdb's table has in-frame clones only and misses some. The specimen's table records fewer than 45,000 clones. Sequenced input: PBMCs. The receptors were sampled from a man aged 40-50 years in good health and CMV-seropositive.

V is TRBV30 and J is TRBJ2-7, with D unresolved. Germline V gene data show CDR1 as GTSNPN and CDR2 as SVGIG (reference sequence). Trimming removed 3 bases from V and 0 bases from J, with 6 bases in between. The CDR3 runs 12 residues. CDR3 sequence (DNA): TGTGCCTGGAGACTGAGCTCCTACGAGCAGTACTTC. Translated: CAWRLSSYEQYF.

V usage is TRBV2 and J usage is TRBJ2-2; D gene uncertain. Germline V gives CDR1 SNHLY, CDR2 FYNNEI. Trimming took 7 bases from V and 4 from J, leaving 10 bases between them. The CDR3 runs 13 residues. The CDR3 loop is CASKAVPTGELFF. CDR3 sequence (DNA): TGTGCCAGCAAAGCCGTTCCCACCGGGGAGCTGTTTTTT.

The chain joins TRBV7-9 to TRBJ1-2; 8 positions agree with TRBD1. Trimming removed 5 bases from V and 14 bases from J; junction bases left unmatched: 10. The CDR3 loop spans 12 amino acids. Germline lookup yields CDR1 SEHNR and CDR2 FQNEAQ (reference sequence). CDR3 region: CASSPGGTSPTF. Here the CDR3 DNA reads TGTGCCAGCAGCCCAGGGGGCACTAGCCCAACCTTC.

This sequence joins TRBV11-2 and TRBJ1-4; D is unresolved. There are 14 residues in the CDR3. Germline lookup yields CDR1 SGHAT and CDR2 FQNNGV. Trimming removed 0 bases from V and 1 base from J, with 3 bases in between. DNA of the CDR3: TGTGCCAGCAGCTTAGACAGAACTAATGAAAAACTGTTTTTT. Protein product: CASSLDRTNEKLFF. Combining the CDR3 with reference TRBV11-2 and TRBJ1-4 gives the whole variable domain EAGVAQSPRYKIIEKRQSVAFWCNPISGHATLYWYQQILGQGPKLLIQFQNNGVVDDSQLPKDRFSAERLKGVDSTLKIQPAKLEDSAVYLCASSLDRTNEKLFFGSGTQLSVL.

The chain links TRBV2 to TRBJ2-1; 7 positions match TRBD2. CDR1 is SNHLY and CDR2 is FYNNEI in the germline V gene. The CDR3 sequence is 14 residues long. The V gene end was trimmed by 3 bases and the J gene end by 3 bases; junction bases not matched to a gene: 2. This CDR3 is CASSDKRGYNEQFF. Here the CDR3 DNA reads TGTGCCAGCAGTGATAAGCGGGGCTACAATGAGCAGTTCTTC.

In regard to this clone: At the DNA level, this CDR3 is encoded by other sequences in the same sample as well. V gene TRBV29-1 combines with J gene TRBJ2-1; TRBD2 might be the D (5 bases). Between the trimmed V and J ends, which lost 3 bases and 8 bases, there was a span of 23 bases. Germline CDR1 is SQVTM and CDR2 is ANQGSEA. CDR3 length: 16 residues. CDR3 in amino acids: CSVELMRGYDADEQFF. The CDR3 nucleotides read TGCAGCGTTGAGCTGATGCGAGGGTATGATGCGGATGAGCAGTTCTTC.

V is TRBV30 and J is TRBJ2-7; TRBD2 might be the D (6 bases). CDR1 and CDR2 (germline): GTSNPN, SVGIG (reference sequence). V dropped 5 bases and J dropped 0 bases, with 14 bases sitting between them. This CDR3 comprises 14 residues. This CDR3 is CAWGTPNLSYEQYF. In DNA form, the CDR3 reads TGTGCCTGGGGGACTCCCAACCTCTCCTACGAGCAGTACTTC.

V gene TRBV6-1 combines with J gene TRBJ1-2; the match to TRBD1 covers 8 bases. V lost 6 bases to trimming and J lost 0 bases; unmatched junction nucleotides: 6. The CDR3 consists of 15 residues. The germline V gene has CDR1 MNHNS and CDR2 SASEGT. The CDR3 sequence is CASRQGAATNYGYTF. CDR3 bases: TGTGCCAGCAGGCAGGGGGCGGCCACTAACTATGGCTACACCTTC.

The chain carries TRBV10-1 and TRBJ2-7, with a weak D call TRBD1 (6 bases). Looked up from germline, CDR1 is WNHNN and CDR2 is SYGVQD (reference sequence). Deletions cut 0 bases from V and 6 bases from J, with 15 bases between. The CDR3 length is 15 residues. Here the CDR3 DNA reads TGCGCCAGCAGTGAGTCGGGTACAGGGTACTTCGAGCAGTACTTC. Protein: CASSESGTGYFEQYF.

The chain links TRBV19 to TRBJ1-5; D is undetermined. From germline, CDR1 is LNHDA and CDR2 SQIVND (reference sequence). The germline V and J ends were trimmed by 6 bases and 3 bases, with 12 bases remaining between them. This CDR3 comprises 14 residues. CDR3 nucleotide sequence: TGTGCCAGTAGGCCCGGACTTGCCAATCAGCCCCAGCATTTT. Protein: CASRPGLANQPQHF.

The V and J genes are TRBV4-1 and TRBJ1-1, with 11 bases fitting TRBD1. The CDR3 is 17 residues long. The V gene end was trimmed by 3 bases and the J gene end by 1 base; junction bases not matched to a gene: 7. CDR1 is MGHRA and CDR2 is YSYEKL in the germline V gene. CDR3 amino acids: CASSHRTGGAKNTEAFF. The CDR3 coding sequence is TGCGCCAGCAGCCATAGGACAGGGGGCGCGAAGAACACTGAAGCTTTCTTT.

The rearrangement uses TRBV18 and TRBJ2-7; D unclear. There are 15 residues in the CDR3. The germline V and J ends were trimmed by 0 bases and 2 bases, with 11 bases remaining between them. CDR1 is KGHSH and CDR2 is LQKENI in the germline V gene. CDR3 amino acids: CASSPPARPTYEQYF. For the CDR3, the DNA is TGTGCCAGCTCACCACCAGCCAGGCCAACCTACGAGCAGTACTTC. The full variable domain, completed using reference TRBV18 and TRBJ2-7, is NAGVMQNPRHLVRRRGQEARLRCSPMKGHSHVYWYRQLPEEGLKFMVYLQKENIIDESGMPKERFSAEFPKEGPSILRIQQVVRGDSAAYFCASSPPARPTYEQYFGPGTRLTVT.

V gene TRBV19 combines with J gene TRBJ2-5; TRBD1 agrees at 8 bases. CDR3 length: 15 amino acids. CDR1 is LNHDA, CDR2 SQIVND, per germline (reference sequence). V trimming: 5 bases; J trimming: 5 bases; junction bases outside the gene matches: 10. The CDR3 DNA follows: TGTGCCAGTAGTGAATACGGACAGGGATTGGAGACCCAGTACTTC. This gives the protein CASSEYGQGLETQYF.

This CDR3 reads CASSLGLAGVNEQYF. CDR3 nucleotides: TGTGCCAGCAGCTTAGGACTAGCGGGAGTCAACGAGCAGTACTTC. This rearrangement joins TRBV11-3 to TRBJ2-7; TRBD2 aligns across 12 bases. Germline CDR1 SGHNT, CDR2 YENEEA. After removal of 1 base from V and 5 bases from J, the junction contained 3 bases not matched to a gene. The CDR3 totals 15 residues.

The chain combines TRBV28 with TRBJ2-5, with D unresolved. V lost 1 base, J lost 2 bases, and 11 bases lay in between. This CDR3 has 15 residues. Germline V gives CDR1 MDHEN, CDR2 SYDVKM. This chain's CDR3 is CASSLSPPRQETQYF. As DNA, the CDR3 is TGTGCCAGCAGTTTATCCCCTCCGAGGCAAGAGACCCAGTACTTC.

The chain recombines TRBV6-1 with TRBJ1-5, with D tentatively TRBD1 (6 bases). CDR1 is MNHNS and CDR2 is SASEGT in the germline V gene. The CDR3 consists of 15 residues. Trimming stripped 4 bases from V and 3 bases from J, with 13 bases between. DNA for the CDR3: TGTGCCAGCAGTGTGAACAGGGAACCCAATCAGCCCCAGCATTTT. Translated: CASSVNREPNQPQHF.

The chain couples TRBV27 to TRBJ1-2; D unclear. The germline V and J ends were trimmed by 0 bases and 2 bases, with 7 bases remaining between them. Germline-derived CDR1 and CDR2 are MNHEY and SMNVEV (reference sequence). This CDR3 contains 14 residues. CDR3 sequence (DNA): TGTGCCAGCAGTTTATCGAGAGCCAACTATGGCTACACCTTC. It yields the protein CASSLSRANYGYTF.

J is TRBJ2-1 and V is TRBV29-1, with a possible D match to TRBD1 (6 bases). Germline-derived CDR1 and CDR2 are SQVTM and ANQGSEA. The CDR3 is 14 residues long. V lost 7 bases, J lost 0 bases, and 13 bases lay in between. CDR3 residues: CSAQDRDSYNEQFF. For the CDR3, the DNA is TGCAGCGCTCAGGACAGAGACTCCTACAATGAGCAGTTCTTC.

The chain couples TRBV5-4 to TRBJ2-2, with TRBD2 identical over 8 bases. Trimming at V came to 2 bases and at J to 4 bases, leaving 1 base not matched to a gene. Germline V gene sequence: CDR1 SGHNT, CDR2 YYREEE (reference sequence). This CDR3 contains 14 residues. CDR3 in amino acids: CASSFSGGTGELFF. CDR3 nucleotide sequence: TGTGCCAGCAGCTTCAGCGGGGGCACCGGGGAGCTGTTTTTT.

V is TRBV5-6 and J is TRBJ2-7, with D hard to call. CDR1 and CDR2 from the germline V gene are SGHDT and YYEEEE. CDR3 size: 12 residues. V was shortened by 4 bases and J by 5 bases, with 10 bases between the two germline ends. CDR3 nucleotides: TGTGCCAGCAGCGCCCACAGAGACGAGCAGTACTTC. The encoded protein is CASSAHRDEQYF.

This chain uses TRBV5-6 with TRBJ2-3, with D possibly matching TRBD2 (6 bases). Trimming left V 4 bases short and J 0 bases short, with 21 bases between. The CDR3 spans 18 residues. The germline gives CDR1 SGHDT, CDR2 YYEEEE. CDR3 coding DNA: TGTGCCAGCAGCGGGACTTGGTGGGTAGCCGATAGCACAGATACGCAGTATTTT. Translating it yields CASSGTWWVADSTDTQYF.

The chain uses TRBV7-2 and TRBJ1-4; TRBD1 aligns across 9 bases. This CDR3 contains 14 residues. Germline V lookup: CDR1 SGHTA, CDR2 FQGNSA. The J segment lost 7 bases and the V segment lost 5 bases, leaving 5 bases of the junction unmatched. The CDR3 region is CASSLGQGREKLFF. In nucleotides, the CDR3 is TGTGCCAGCAGCCTGGGACAGGGTCGTGAAAAACTGTTTTTT.

The chain has TRBV6-1 and TRBJ1-4; 10 positions match TRBD1. This CDR3 contains 13 residues. The trim removed 7 bases at V and 5 bases at J, leaving 1 base unmatched. CDR1 and CDR2 (germline): MNHNS, SASEGT. CDR3 protein: CASTGQGNEKLFF. The CDR3 DNA sequence: TGTGCCAGCACGGGACAGGGGAATGAAAAACTGTTTTTT.

The chain joins TRBV11-3 to TRBJ2-5, with TRBD1 as a possible D gene (5 bases). The CDR3 is made up of 12 amino acids. The germline V gene has CDR1 SGHNT and CDR2 YENEEA. V lost 4 bases to trimming and J lost 5 bases, with 8 bases between them. The CDR3 spells CASSSGPETQYF. Written as DNA, the CDR3 is TGTGCCAGCAGCTCAGGGCCCGAGACCCAGTACTTC.

The V gene is TRBV19, the J gene TRBJ1-2; D is ambiguous. Deletions cut 1 base from V and 5 bases from J, with 14 bases between. CDR3 length: 15 amino acids. Germline V gene data show CDR1 as LNHDA and CDR2 as SQIVND (reference sequence). In DNA, the CDR3 is TGTGCCAGTAGTATAGGAGGAGGGAGCACGTATGGCTACACCTTC. The encoded protein is CASSIGGGSTYGYTF.

The J gene is TRBJ2-7, the V gene TRBV6-5, with D possibly TRBD2 on 6 matching bases. The CDR3 consists of 14 residues. Between the trimmed V and J ends, which lost 6 bases and 1 base, there was a span of 13 bases. Germline V gives CDR1 MNHEY, CDR2 SVGAGI. The CDR3 DNA reads as TGTGCCAGCAGGGCCCTTCTAGCGTCCTACGAGCAGTACTTC. Translation gives CASRALLASYEQYF.

V usage is TRBV7-2 and J usage is TRBJ2-2; D remains unclear. Trimming removed 5 bases at V and 2 bases at J, with 3 bases between. The CDR3 loop spans 12 amino acids. CDR1 is SGHTA and CDR2 is FQGNSA in the germline V gene. CDR3 sequence (DNA): TGTGCCAGCAGCCCAAACACCGGGGAGCTGTTTTTT. Protein sequence: CASSPNTGELFF.

Written as DNA, the CDR3 is TGTGCCAATACTCCAGGGGGGAGAAACACCGGGGAGCTGTTTTTT. It yields the protein CANTPGGRNTGELFF. The gene calls are TRBV27 and TRBJ2-2, with TRBD1 as a possible D gene (7 bases). V was trimmed by 10 bases and J by 2 bases, leaving 17 bases between them. Germline V CDR1 and CDR2: MNHEY, SMNVEV (reference sequence). The CDR3 length is 15 residues.

The rearrangement links TRBV15 to TRBJ2-7; 8 positions agree with TRBD1. V trimming: 3 bases; J trimming: 5 bases; junction bases outside the gene matches: 6. The CDR3 consists of 14 residues. CDR1 is LNHNV, CDR2 YYDKDF, per germline (reference sequence). The CDR3 loop reads CATSRGTGGNEQYF. DNA for the CDR3: TGTGCCACCAGCAGGGGGACAGGCGGAAACGAGCAGTACTTC.

The genes are TRBV19 and TRBJ1-4; 7 nucleotides agree with TRBD1. V dropped 3 bases and J dropped 3; count of bases not matched to a gene: 1. The CDR3 contains 14 residues. Germline CDR1 LNHDA, CDR2 SQIVND (reference sequence). This CDR3 reads CASSIGTANEKLFF. The CDR3 nucleotides read TGTGCCAGTAGTATTGGGACAGCTAATGAAAAACTGTTTTTT.